Listed here are 10 T cell receptor beta chains from one sample, sequenced in a study of primary melanoma T cells and metastatic recurrence. The assay was immunoSEQ multiplex PCR, and TCRdb's table has in-frame clones only and misses some. The sample carries roughly 200 clones, around 90% recorded once. The specimen was melanoma tumor tissue. These TCRs come from a human donor with melanoma.

The chain recombines TRBV9 with TRBJ1-1; 8 nucleotides agree with TRBD1. The V segment lost 4 bases and the J segment 6 bases; nucleotides outside the gene matches: 8. The CDR3 covers 14 residues. CDR1 is SGDLS and CDR2 is YYNGEE in the germline V gene. DNA for the CDR3: TGTGCCAGCAGCACGCCAGGGGGCCGGTCTGAAGCTTTCTTT. Its protein is CASSTPGGRSEAFF.

The rearrangement uses TRBV28 and TRBJ2-7; tentatively, D is TRBD2 (6 bases). The CDR3 length is 13 residues. Looked up from germline, CDR1 is MDHEN and CDR2 is SYDVKM. V dropped 5 bases and J dropped 4 bases, with 12 bases sitting between them. This chain's CDR3 is CASSDGGRYEQYV. CDR3 nucleotides: TGTGCCAGCAGTGATGGGGGGAGGTACGAGCAGTACGTC.

The chain recombines TRBV6-8 with TRBJ2-3, with 8 bases aligning to TRBD2. The CDR3 has 12 amino acids. Trimming took 8 bases from V and 9 from J; bases not matched to a gene: 7. Germline loops: CDR1 MNHGY, CDR2 SAAAGT. In DNA form, the CDR3 reads TGTGCCAGCGGACTGACTAGCGAAACGCAGTATTTT. Its protein is CASGLTSETQYF.

The J gene is TRBJ1-5, the V gene TRBV10-2; possibly TRBD1 for D (6 bases). Trimming left V 6 bases short and J 0 bases short, with 15 bases between. In germline, CDR1 is WSHSY, CDR2 SAAADI. CDR3 length: 16 residues. The CDR3 region has the DNA TGCGCCAGCAGAGTACAGGGAGAAGGTAGCAATCAGCCCCAGCATTTT. Protein sequence: CASRVQGEGSNQPQHF.

As concerns this clone: A junction boundary mismatches the germline segment, possibly from a read error. V is TRBV6-8 and J is TRBJ1-6; D is perhaps TRBD1 (6 bases). In germline, CDR1 is MNHGY, CDR2 SAAAGT. The CDR3 runs to 15 residues. This chain's CDR3 is CASTPRQDYNSPLHF. The CDR3 region has the DNA TGTGCTAGCACCCCCAGACAGGATTATAATTCACCCCTCCACTTT.

This chain connects TRBV30 to TRBJ2-5; possibly TRBD2 for D (6 bases). In germline, CDR1 is GTSNPN, CDR2 SVGIG (reference sequence). The germline V and J ends were trimmed by 3 bases and 5 bases, with 16 bases remaining between them. This CDR3 comprises 14 residues. The CDR3 coding sequence is TGTGCCTGGAGACTCGCCGGAGGGAGTGAGACCCAGTACTTC. Translation: CAWRLAGGSETQYF. The complete variable domain, with remaining parts taken from reference TRBV30 and TRBJ2-5, reads SQTIHQWPATLVQPVGSPLSLECTVEGTSNPNLYWYRQAAGRGLQLLFYSVGIGQISSEVPQNLSASRPQDRQFILSSKKLLLSDSGFYLCAWRLAGGSETQYFGPGTRLLVL.

The genes are TRBV25-1 and TRBJ2-5; either TRBD1 or TRBD2 may fit D (7 bases each). The CDR3 extends over 17 amino acids. V was trimmed by 3 bases and J by 4 bases, leaving 21 bases between them. Germline V lookup: CDR1 MGHDK, CDR2 SYGVNS. In DNA form, the CDR3 reads TGTGCCAGCAGTGATCTCGTTGGGGAGGGGGCAAGAGAGACCCAGTACTTC. Protein sequence: CASSDLVGEGARETQYF.

The V gene is TRBV6-8, the J gene TRBJ2-7; perhaps TRBD1 as D (6 bases). Germline V gene lookup returns CDR1 MNHGY and CDR2 SAAAGT. Trimming shortened V by 6 bases and J by 3 bases, and 21 bases separated the two germline ends. The CDR3 is made up of 16 amino acids. CDR3 amino acids: CASRVLGQGSFYEQYF. Written as DNA, the CDR3 is TGTGCCAGCAGAGTATTAGGGCAGGGGAGTTTCTACGAGCAGTACTTC.

The chain uses TRBV11-3 and TRBJ1-1; perhaps TRBD1 as D (6 bases). Germline loops: CDR1 SGHNT, CDR2 YENEEA. Trimming shortened V by 2 bases and J by 1 base, and 11 bases separated the two germline ends. The CDR3 has 15 residues. CDR3 DNA: TGTGCCAGCAGCTTATACAGGACAGAGAACACTGAAGCTTTCTTT. It specifies CASSLYRTENTEAFF.

The gene calls are TRBV11-3 and TRBJ2-7; 9 bases align to TRBD2. Germline V gene data show CDR1 as SGHNT and CDR2 as YENEEA. V was pared by 5 bases and J by 0 bases, with 11 bases of the junction left unmatched. CDR3 length: 17 amino acids. The CDR3 here is CASSPGLAGAPSYEQYV. DNA for the CDR3: TGTGCCAGCAGCCCGGGATTAGCGGGGGCCCCCTCCTACGAGCAGTACGTC.